Listed here are 4 T cell receptor beta chains from one sample, sequenced in a study of early T cells in non-severe SARS-CoV-2 infection. TCRdb re-analysed the 5' RACE reads in MiXCR, keeping a single row per CDR3 protein. This table has tens of thousands of distinct CDR3 sequences, about 13% appearing once. The sequenced sample consisted of whole blood. All receptors come from an adult who was a healthcare worker with PCR-confirmed SARS-CoV-2 infection or an uninfected control (not recorded which).

This clonotype came up a few times. The V and J genes are TRBV6-2 or TRBV6-3 and TRBJ2-3; D not certain. The CDR3 has 13 residues. Germline lookup yields CDR1 MNHEY and CDR2 SVGEGT. V lost 2 bases and J lost 2, with 5 bases in between. The CDR3 DNA reads as TGTGCCAGCAGTTACCTTAACACAGATACGCAGTATTTT. Its translation: CASSYLNTDTQYF.

V usage is TRBV6-5 and J usage is TRBJ2-7; 7 positions agree with TRBD1. Germline V gene lookup returns CDR1 MNHEY and CDR2 SVGAGI. CDR3 length: 13 amino acids. V shed 6 bases and J 2 bases; nucleotides not matched to a gene: 4. The CDR3 protein is CASSRDRPYEQYF. The DNA of the CDR3 is TGTGCCAGCAGCCGGGACAGACCCTACGAGCAGTACTTC.

The genes are TRBV28 and TRBJ1-1, with D possibly matching TRBD1 (5 bases). The CDR3 loop spans 12 amino acids. Germline CDR1 and CDR2: MDHEN and SYDVKM. V dropped 3 bases and J dropped 9 bases, with 11 bases sitting between them. CDR3: CASSFRDSQAFF. CDR3 nucleotides: TGTGCCAGCAGTTTTCGAGACAGTCAAGCTTTCTTT.

This clonotype occurred many times. In DNA, the CDR3 is TGTGCCAGCAGCGCCGAACAGGCCTCTAACTATGGCTACACCTTC. It yields the protein CASSAEQASNYGYTF. This chain joins TRBV7-6 and TRBJ1-2; tentatively, D is TRBD1 (5 bases). CDR1 is SGHVS, CDR2 FNYEAQ, per germline. V was shortened by 5 bases and J by 0 bases, with 13 bases between the two germline ends. This CDR3 has 15 amino acids. The full variable domain, rest sourced from reference TRBV7-6 and TRBJ1-2, is GAGVSQSPRYKVTKRGQDVALRCDPISGHVSLYWYRQALGQGPEFLTYFNYEAQQDKSGLPNDRFSAERPEGSISTLTIQRTEQRDSAMYRCASSAEQASNYGYTFGSGTRLTVV.